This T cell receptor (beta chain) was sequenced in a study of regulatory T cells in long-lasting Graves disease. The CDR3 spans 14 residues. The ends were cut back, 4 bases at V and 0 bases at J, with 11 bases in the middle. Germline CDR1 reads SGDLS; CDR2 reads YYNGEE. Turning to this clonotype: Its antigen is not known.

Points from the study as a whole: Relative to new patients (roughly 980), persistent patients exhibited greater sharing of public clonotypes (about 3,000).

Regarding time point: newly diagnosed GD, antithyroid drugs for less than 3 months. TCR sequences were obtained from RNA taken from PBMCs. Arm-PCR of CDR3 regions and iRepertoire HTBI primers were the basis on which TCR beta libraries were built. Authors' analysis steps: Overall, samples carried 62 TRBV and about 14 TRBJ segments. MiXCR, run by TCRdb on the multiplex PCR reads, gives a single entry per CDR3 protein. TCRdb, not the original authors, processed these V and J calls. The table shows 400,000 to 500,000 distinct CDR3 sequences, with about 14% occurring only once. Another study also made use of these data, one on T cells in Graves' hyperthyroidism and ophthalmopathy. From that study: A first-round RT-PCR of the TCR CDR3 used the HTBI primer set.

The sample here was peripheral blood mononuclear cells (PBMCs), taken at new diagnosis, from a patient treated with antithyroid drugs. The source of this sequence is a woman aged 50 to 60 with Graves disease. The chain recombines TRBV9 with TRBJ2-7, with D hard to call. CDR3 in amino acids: CASSPRYGSYEQYF. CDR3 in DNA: TGTGCCAGCAGCCCCAGGTACGGCTCCTACGAGCAGTACTTC. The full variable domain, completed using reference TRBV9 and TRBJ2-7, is DSGVTQTPKHLITATGQRVTLRCSPRSGDLSVYWYQQSLDQGLQFLIQYYNGEERAKGNILERFSAQQFPDLHSELNLSSLELGDSALYFCASSPRYGSYEQYFGPGTRLTVT.